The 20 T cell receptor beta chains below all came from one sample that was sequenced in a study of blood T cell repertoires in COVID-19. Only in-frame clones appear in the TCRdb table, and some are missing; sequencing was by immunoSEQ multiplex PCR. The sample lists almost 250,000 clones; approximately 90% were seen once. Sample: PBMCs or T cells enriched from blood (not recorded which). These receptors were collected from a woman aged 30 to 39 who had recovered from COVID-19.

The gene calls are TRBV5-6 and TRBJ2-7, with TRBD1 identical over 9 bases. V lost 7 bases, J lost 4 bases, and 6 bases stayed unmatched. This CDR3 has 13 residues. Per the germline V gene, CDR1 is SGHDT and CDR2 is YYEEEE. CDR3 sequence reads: CASGQGINYEQYF. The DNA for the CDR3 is TGTGCCAGCGGACAGGGGATAAATTACGAGCAGTACTTC.

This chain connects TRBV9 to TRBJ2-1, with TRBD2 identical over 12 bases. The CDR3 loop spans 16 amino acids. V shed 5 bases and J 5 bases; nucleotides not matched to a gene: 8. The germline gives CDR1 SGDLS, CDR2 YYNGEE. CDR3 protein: CASSPPGLAGNNEQFF. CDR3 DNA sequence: TGTGCCAGCAGTCCGCCGGGACTAGCGGGCAACAATGAGCAGTTCTTC.

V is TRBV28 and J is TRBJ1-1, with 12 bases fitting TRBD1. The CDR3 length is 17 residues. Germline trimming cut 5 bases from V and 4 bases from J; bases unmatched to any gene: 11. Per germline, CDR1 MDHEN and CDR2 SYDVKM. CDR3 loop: CASSGVGTGGSGTEAFF. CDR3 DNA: TGTGCCAGCAGTGGGGTCGGGACAGGGGGCTCGGGCACTGAAGCTTTCTTT.

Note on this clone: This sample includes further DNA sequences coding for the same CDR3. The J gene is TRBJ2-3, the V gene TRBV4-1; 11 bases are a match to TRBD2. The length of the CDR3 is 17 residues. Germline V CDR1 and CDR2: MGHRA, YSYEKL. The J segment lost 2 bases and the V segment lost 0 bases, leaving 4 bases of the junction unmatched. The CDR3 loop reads CASSQEGTSGATDTQYF. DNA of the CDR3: TGCGCCAGCAGCCAAGAAGGGACTAGCGGTGCCACAGATACGCAGTATTTT.

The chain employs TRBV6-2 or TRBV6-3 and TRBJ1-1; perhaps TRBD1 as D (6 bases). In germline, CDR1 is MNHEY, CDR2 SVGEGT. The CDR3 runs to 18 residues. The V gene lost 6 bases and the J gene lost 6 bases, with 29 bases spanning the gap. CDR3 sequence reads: CASSSLRLQGQGTAEAFF. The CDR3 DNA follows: TGTGCCAGCAGCAGTCTTAGGCTTCAGGGGCAGGGGACGGCTGAAGCTTTCTTT.

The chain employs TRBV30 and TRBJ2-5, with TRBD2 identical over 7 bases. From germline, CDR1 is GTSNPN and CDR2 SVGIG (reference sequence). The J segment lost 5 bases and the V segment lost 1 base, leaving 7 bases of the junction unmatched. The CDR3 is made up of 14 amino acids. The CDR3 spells CAWSGQGGAETQYF. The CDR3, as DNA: TGTGCCTGGAGTGGGCAGGGAGGGGCGGAGACCCAGTACTTC.

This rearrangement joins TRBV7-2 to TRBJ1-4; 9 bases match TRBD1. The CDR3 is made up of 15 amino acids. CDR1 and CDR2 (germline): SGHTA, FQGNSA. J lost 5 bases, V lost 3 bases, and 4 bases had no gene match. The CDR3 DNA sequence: TGTGCCAGCAGCTTTTTCGGGACAGGGAATGAAAAACTGTTTTTT. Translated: CASSFFGTGNEKLFF.

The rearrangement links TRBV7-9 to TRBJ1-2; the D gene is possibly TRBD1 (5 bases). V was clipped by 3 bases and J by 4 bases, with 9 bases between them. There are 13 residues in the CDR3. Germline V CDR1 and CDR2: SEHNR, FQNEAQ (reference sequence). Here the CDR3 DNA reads TGTGCCAGCAGCTTTGCAGGGTTCTATGGCTACACCTTC. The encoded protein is CASSFAGFYGYTF.

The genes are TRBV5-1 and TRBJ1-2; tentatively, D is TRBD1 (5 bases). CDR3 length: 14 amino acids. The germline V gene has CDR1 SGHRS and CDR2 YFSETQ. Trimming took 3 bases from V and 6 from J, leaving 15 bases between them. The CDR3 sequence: CASSSFEGRNGYTF. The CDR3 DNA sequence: TGCGCCAGCAGCTCGTTCGAGGGGAGGAATGGCTACACCTTC.

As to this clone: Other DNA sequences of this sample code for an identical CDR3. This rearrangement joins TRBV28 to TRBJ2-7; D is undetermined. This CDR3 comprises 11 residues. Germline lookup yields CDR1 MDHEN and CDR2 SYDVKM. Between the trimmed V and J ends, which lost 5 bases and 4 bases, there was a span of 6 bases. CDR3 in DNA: TGTGCCAGCAGTCTACGATACGAGCAGTACTTC. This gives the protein CASSLRYEQYF.

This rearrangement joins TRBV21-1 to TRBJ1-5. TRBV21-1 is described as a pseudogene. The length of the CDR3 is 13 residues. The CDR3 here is CAPPRRINQPQHF. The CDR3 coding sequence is TGTGCCCCCCCCAGGAGGATCAATCAGCCCCAGCATTTT.

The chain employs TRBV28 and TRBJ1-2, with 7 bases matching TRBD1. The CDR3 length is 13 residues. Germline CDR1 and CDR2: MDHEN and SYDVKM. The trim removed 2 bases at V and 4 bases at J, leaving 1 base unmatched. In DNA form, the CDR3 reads TGTGCCAGCAGTTTAGACAGGGTCTATGGCTACACCTTC. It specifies CASSLDRVYGYTF.

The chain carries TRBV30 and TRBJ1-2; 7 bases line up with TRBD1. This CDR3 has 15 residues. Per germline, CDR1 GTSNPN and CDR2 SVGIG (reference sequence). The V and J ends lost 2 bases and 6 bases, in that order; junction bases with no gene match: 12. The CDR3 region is CAWSKQGTPRDGYTF. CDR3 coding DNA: TGTGCCTGGAGTAAACAGGGGACCCCTCGTGATGGCTACACCTTC.

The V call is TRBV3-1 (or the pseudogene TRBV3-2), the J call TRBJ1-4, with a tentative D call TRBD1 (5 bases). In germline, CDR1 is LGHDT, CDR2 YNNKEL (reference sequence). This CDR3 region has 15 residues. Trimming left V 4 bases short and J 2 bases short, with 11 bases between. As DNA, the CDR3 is TGTGCCAGCAGCCGACGGGGGGGTACTAATGAAAAACTGTTTTTT. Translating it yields CASSRRGGTNEKLFF.

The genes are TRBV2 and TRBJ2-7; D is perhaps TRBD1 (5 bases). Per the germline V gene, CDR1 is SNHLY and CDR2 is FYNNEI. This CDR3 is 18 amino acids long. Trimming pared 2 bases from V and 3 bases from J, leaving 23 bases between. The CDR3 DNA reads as TGTGCCAGCAGTGAACGAATGTCGAGACAGAGAGCCAACTACGAGCAGTACTTC. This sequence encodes CASSERMSRQRANYEQYF.

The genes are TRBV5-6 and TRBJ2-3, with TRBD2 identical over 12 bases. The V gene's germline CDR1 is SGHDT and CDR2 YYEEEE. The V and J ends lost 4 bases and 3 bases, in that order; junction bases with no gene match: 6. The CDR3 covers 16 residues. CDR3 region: CASSKTSGSWTDTQYF. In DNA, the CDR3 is TGTGCCAGCAGCAAGACTAGCGGGAGTTGGACAGATACGCAGTATTTT.

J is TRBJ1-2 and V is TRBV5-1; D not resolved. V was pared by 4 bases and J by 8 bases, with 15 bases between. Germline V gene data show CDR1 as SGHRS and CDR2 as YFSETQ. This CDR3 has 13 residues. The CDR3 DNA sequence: TGCGCCAGCAGCAGCGAAGGGAGACGGGGCTACACCTTC. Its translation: CASSSEGRRGYTF.

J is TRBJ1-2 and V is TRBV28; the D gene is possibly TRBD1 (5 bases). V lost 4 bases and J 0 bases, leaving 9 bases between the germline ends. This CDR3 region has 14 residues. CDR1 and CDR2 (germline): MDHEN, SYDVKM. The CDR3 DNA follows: TGTGCCAGCAGTTGGGGAGGGGCTAACTATGGCTACACCTTC. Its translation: CASSWGGANYGYTF.

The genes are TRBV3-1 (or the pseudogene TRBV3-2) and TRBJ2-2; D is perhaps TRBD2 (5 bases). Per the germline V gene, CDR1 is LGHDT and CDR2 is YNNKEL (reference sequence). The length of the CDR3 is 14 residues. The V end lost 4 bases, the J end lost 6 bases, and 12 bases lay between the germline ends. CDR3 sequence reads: CASSPRSGAGELFF. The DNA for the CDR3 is TGTGCCAGCAGCCCGCGTTCCGGGGCCGGGGAGCTGTTTTTT.

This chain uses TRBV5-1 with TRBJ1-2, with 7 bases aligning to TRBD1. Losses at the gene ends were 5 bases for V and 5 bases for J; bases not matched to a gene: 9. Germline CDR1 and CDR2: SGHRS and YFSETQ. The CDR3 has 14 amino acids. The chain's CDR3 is CASRESGTAYGYTF. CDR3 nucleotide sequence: TGCGCCAGCAGGGAGTCAGGGACAGCTTATGGCTACACCTTC.